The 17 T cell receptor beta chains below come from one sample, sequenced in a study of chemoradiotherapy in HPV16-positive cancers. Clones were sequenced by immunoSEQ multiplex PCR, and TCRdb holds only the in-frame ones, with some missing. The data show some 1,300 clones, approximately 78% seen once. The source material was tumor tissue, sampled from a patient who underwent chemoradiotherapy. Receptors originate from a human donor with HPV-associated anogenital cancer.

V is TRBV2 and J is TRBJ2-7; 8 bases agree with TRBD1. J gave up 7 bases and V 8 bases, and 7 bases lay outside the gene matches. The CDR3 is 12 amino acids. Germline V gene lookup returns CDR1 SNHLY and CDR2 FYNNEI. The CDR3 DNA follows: TGTGCCAGCGCGGGCAGGGGGCGTGAGCAGTACGTC. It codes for CASAGRGREQYV.

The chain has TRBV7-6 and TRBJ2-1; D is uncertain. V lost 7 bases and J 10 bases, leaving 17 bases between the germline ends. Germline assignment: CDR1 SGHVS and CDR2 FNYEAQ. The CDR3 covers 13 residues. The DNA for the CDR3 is TGTGCCAGCACCCCGCAAGGTGTGAGAGAGCAGTTCTTC. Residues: CASTPQGVREQFF.

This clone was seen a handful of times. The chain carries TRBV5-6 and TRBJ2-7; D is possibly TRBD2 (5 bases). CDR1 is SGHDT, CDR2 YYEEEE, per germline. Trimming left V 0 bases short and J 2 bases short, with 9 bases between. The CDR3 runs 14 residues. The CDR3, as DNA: TGTGCCAGCAGCTTGGTACTAGATACCTACGAGCAGTACGTC. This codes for CASSLVLDTYEQYV.

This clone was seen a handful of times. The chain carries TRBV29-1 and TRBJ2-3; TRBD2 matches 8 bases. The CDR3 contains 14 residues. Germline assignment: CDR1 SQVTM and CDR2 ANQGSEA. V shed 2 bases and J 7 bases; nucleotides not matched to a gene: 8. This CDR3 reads CSVEPGGGQNTQYF. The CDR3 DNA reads TGCAGCGTTGAACCCGGGGGGGGCCAGAATACGCAGTATTTT.

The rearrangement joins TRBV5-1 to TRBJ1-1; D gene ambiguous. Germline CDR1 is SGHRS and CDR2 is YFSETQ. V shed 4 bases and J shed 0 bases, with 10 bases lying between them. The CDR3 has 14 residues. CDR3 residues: CASSPESLNTEAFF. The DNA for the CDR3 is TGCGCCAGCAGCCCTGAATCCCTGAACACTGAAGCTTTCTTT.

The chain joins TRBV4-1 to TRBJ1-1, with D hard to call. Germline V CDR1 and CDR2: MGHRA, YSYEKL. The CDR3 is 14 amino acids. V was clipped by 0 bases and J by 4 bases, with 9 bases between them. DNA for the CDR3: TGCGCCAGCAGCCAAGAGCTCACCCTCACTGAAGCTTTCTTT. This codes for CASSQELTLTEAFF.

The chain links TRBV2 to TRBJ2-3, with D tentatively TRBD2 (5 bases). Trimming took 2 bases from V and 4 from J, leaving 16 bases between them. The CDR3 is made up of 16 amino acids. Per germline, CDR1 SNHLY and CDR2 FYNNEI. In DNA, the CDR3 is TGTGCCAGCAGTGAAAGCTTAAGGCTAGCCCCAGATACGCAGTATTTT. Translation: CASSESLRLAPDTQYF.

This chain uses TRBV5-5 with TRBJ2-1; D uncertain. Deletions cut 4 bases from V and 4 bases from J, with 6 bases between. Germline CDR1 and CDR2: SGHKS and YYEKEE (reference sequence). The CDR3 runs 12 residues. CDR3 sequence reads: CASSPIYNEQFF. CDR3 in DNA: TGTGCCAGCAGCCCCATATACAATGAGCAGTTCTTC.

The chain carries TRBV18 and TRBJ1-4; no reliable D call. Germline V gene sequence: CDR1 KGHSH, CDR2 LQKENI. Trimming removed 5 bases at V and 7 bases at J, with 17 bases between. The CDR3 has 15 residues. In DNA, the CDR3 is TGTGCCAGCTCATCAGTGACTGGTCAGAGTGAAAAACTGTTTTTT. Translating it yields CASSSVTGQSEKLFF.

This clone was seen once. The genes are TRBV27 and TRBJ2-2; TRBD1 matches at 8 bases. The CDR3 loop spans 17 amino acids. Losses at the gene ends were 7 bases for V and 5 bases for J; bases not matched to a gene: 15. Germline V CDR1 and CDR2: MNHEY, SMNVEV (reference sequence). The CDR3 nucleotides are TGTGCCAGCAAAAGGTTAACAGGGGGAGGTCTAACCGGGGAGCTGTTTTTT. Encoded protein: CASKRLTGGGLTGELFF.

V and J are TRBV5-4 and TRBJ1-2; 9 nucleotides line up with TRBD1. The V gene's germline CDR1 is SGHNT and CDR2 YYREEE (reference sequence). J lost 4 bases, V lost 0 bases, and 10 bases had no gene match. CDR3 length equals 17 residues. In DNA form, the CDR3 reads TGTGCCAGCAGCTTGGCTGGTGGGGGACAGGGAGGCTATGGCTACACCTTC. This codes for CASSLAGGGQGGYGYTF. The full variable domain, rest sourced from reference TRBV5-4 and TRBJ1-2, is ETGVTQSPTHLIKTRGQQVTLRCSSQSGHNTVSWYQQALGQGPQFIFQYYREEENGRGNFPPRFSGLQFPNYSSELNVNALELDDSALYLCASSLAGGGQGGYGYTFGSGTRLTVV.

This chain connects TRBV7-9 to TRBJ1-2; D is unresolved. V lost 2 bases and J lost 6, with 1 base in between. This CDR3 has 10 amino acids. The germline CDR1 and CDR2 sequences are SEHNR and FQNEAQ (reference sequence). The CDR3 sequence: CASSLNGYTF. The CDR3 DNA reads TGTGCCAGCAGCTTAAATGGCTACACCTTC.

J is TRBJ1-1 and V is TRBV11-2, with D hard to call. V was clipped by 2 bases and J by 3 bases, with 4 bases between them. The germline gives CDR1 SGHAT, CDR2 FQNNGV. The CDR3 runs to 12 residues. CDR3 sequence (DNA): TGTGCCAGCAGCTTAAGGGACACTGAAGCTTTCTTT. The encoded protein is CASSLRDTEAFF.

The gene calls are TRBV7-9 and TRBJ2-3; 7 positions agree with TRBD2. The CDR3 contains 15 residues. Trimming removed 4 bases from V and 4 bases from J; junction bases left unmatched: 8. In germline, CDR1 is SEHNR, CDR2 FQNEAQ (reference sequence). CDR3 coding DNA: TGTGCCAGCAGCTCCGGGACTAAAGCATCAGATACGCAGTATTTT. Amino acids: CASSSGTKASDTQYF.

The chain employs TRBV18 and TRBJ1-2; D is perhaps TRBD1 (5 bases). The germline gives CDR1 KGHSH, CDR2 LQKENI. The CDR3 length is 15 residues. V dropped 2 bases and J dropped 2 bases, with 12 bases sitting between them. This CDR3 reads CASSPAGRGNYGYTF. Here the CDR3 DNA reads TGTGCCAGCTCACCAGCGGGTAGGGGCAACTATGGCTACACCTTC. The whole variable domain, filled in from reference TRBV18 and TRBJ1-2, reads NAGVMQNPRHLVRRRGQEARLRCSPMKGHSHVYWYRQLPEEGLKFMVYLQKENIIDESGMPKERFSAEFPKEGPSILRIQQVVRGDSAAYFCASSPAGRGNYGYTFGSGTRLTVV.

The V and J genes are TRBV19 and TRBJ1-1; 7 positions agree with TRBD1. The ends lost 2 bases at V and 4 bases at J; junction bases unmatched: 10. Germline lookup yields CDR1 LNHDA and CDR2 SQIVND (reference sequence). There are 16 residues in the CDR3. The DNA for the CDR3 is TGTGCCAGTAGTATAATGGGACAGCCTCTGCGCACTGAAGCTTTCTTT. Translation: CASSIMGQPLRTEAFF.

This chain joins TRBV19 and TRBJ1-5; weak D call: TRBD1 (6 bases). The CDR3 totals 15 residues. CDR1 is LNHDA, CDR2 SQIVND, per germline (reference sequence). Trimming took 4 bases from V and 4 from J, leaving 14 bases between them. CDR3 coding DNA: TGTGCCAGTAGTAACGGACAGAGAACTAATCAGCCCCAGCATTTT. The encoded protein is CASSNGQRTNQPQHF.